Following are 18 T cell receptor beta chains from one sample sequenced in a study of early T cells in non-severe SARS-CoV-2 infection. One entry per CDR3 protein results from TCRdb running MiXCR on the 5' RACE reads. Of about 23,000 distinct CDR3 sequences listed, 5% to 5.5% are singletons. Source material: whole blood. These receptors all come from an adult who was a healthcare worker with PCR-confirmed SARS-CoV-2 infection or an uninfected control (not recorded which).

This clonotype was recorded at least ten times. The CDR3 loop reads CASSSRASRREQFF. The CDR3 bases are TGTGCCAGCAGCAGCCGGGCCTCCCGACGGGAGCAGTTCTTC. This chain connects TRBV7-9 to TRBJ2-1; D ambiguous. This CDR3 region has 14 residues. Germline-derived CDR1 and CDR2 are SEHNR and FQNEAQ (reference sequence). V was clipped by 5 bases and J by 10 bases, with 18 bases between them.

There are many counts of this clonotype. The rearrangement joins TRBV20-1 to TRBJ1-6, with 10 positions matching TRBD1. This CDR3 is 12 amino acids long. CDR1 and CDR2 from the germline V gene are DFQATT and SNEGSKA (reference sequence). V shed 5 bases, J shed 10 bases, and the junction held 2 bases outside the gene matches. The CDR3 DNA is TGCAGTGCTGGGACAGGGGAATCACCCCTCCACTTT. It encodes CSAGTGESPLHF.

Only a few counts were recorded for this clonotype. This sequence joins TRBV14 and TRBJ1-1; D is unresolved. CDR1 is SGHDN, CDR2 FVKESK, per germline. Trimming shortened V by 2 bases and J by 1 base, and 20 bases separated the two germline ends. The CDR3 sequence is 18 residues long. The CDR3 nucleotides are TGTGCCAGCAGCCAAATGGGCAGCGGAAGGACCAGGAACACTGAAGCTTTCTTT. Its protein is CASSQMGSGRTRNTEAFF.

This clonotype has more than one count but fewer than ten. This chain connects TRBV5-6 to TRBJ2-1, with no clear D. This CDR3 region has 11 residues. Germline CDR1 SGHDT, CDR2 YYEEEE. Trimming cost V 1 base and J 8 bases, with 4 bases left between them. DNA for the CDR3: TGTGCCAGCAGCTTGTTATATGAGCAGTTCTTC. It encodes CASSLLYEQFF.

This clonotype has ten or more counts. This chain joins TRBV18 and TRBJ2-4, with 12 bases fitting TRBD2. The CDR3 runs to 17 residues. With V trimmed by 0 bases and J by 1 base, 1 base remained unmatched. The germline V gene encodes CDR1 KGHSH and CDR2 LQKENI. The CDR3 protein is CASSPPLAGGAKNIQYF. As DNA, the CDR3 is TGTGCCAGCTCACCACCCCTAGCGGGAGGGGCCAAAAACATTCAGTACTTC.

There are many counts of this clonotype. The chain couples TRBV19 to TRBJ2-7, with D possibly TRBD1 on 5 matching bases. Germline CDR1 LNHDA, CDR2 SQIVND (reference sequence). The CDR3 length is 13 residues. The ends were cut back, 3 bases at V and 8 bases at J, with 14 bases in the middle. CDR3 sequence (DNA): TGTGCCAGTAGTATGCAGGGAATCTCCAAGCAGTACTTC. Residues: CASSMQGISKQYF.

This clonotype was detected only a few times. The CDR3 sequence is CASSPTHGQDIGGQYF. The CDR3 DNA sequence: TGTGCCAGCAGTCCCACTCATGGACAGGACATAGGGGGGCAGTATTTT. The V gene is TRBV11-3, the J gene TRBJ2-3, with TRBD1 identical over 7 bases. The CDR3 spans 16 residues. J was trimmed by 11 bases and V by 6 bases; bases with no gene match: 20. In germline, CDR1 is SGHNT, CDR2 YENEEA.

This clonotype qualifies as medium-sized. The chain carries TRBV15 and TRBJ2-5; D is uncertain. CDR1 is LNHNV and CDR2 is YYDKDF in the germline V gene (reference sequence). This CDR3 is 16 amino acids long. V was trimmed by 0 bases and J by 7 bases, leaving 18 bases between them. In nucleotides, the CDR3 is TGTGCCACCAGCAGAGACCCGCTCTCCCTAGAGGCGACCCAGTACTTC. The encoded protein is CATSRDPLSLEATQYF.

This clonotype has at least ten counts. The V and J genes are TRBV27 and TRBJ2-7; unclear D gene. The germline CDR1 and CDR2 sequences are MNHEY and SMNVEV (reference sequence). The CDR3 sequence is 13 residues long. The V gene lost 5 bases and the J gene lost 3 bases, with 11 bases spanning the gap. CDR3 coding DNA: TGTGCCAGCAGTCGTGAGGTCGGCTACGAGCAGTACGTC. It translates to CASSREVGYEQYV.

By sample share, this clonotype is medium-sized (0.01 to 0.1%). The V gene is TRBV11-2, the J gene TRBJ2-1, with D perhaps TRBD2 (5 bases). The CDR3 sequence is 15 residues long. V shed 5 bases and J shed 4 bases, with 15 bases lying between them. Germline V lookup: CDR1 SGHAT, CDR2 FQNNGV. The CDR3 loop is CASSPAVPFYNEQFF. The CDR3 DNA reads as TGTGCCAGCAGCCCAGCGGTTCCATTTTACAATGAGCAGTTCTTC.

This clonotype was counted many times. The J gene is TRBJ2-5, the V gene TRBV3-1; 9 bases match TRBD1. Per germline, CDR1 LGHDT and CDR2 YNNKEL (reference sequence). The CDR3 is 14 residues long. V lost 5 bases to trimming and J lost 1 base; unmatched junction nucleotides: 2. The CDR3 loop is CASSGTGFQETQYF. The CDR3 DNA sequence: TGTGCCAGCAGCGGGACAGGGTTCCAAGAGACCCAGTACTTC.

This clonotype was seen a few times. Mismatch with germline at one junction end may stem from a read error. This chain uses TRBV23-1 with TRBJ2-5; TRBD2 might be the D (6 bases). TRBV23-1 carries the ORF label, with uncertain function. The CDR3 has 16 residues. The CDR3 DNA is TGCACCAGCAGTCAATGCAGATCGGGGGATCAAGAGACCCAGTACTTC. It translates to CTSSQCRSGDQETQYF.

In its sample, this clonotype was seen many times. The chain uses TRBV10-3 and TRBJ1-2, with D unclear. The CDR3 runs to 16 residues. The V gene's germline CDR1 is ENHRY and CDR2 SYGVKD. V was clipped by 0 bases and J by 3 bases, with 14 bases between them. The CDR3 loop reads CAISESGMKGYYGYTF. The CDR3, as DNA: TGTGCCATCAGTGAGTCGGGCATGAAGGGTTACTATGGCTACACCTTC.

This clonotype is medium-sized (0.01 to 0.1%). The CDR3 region has the DNA TGTGCCAGCAGCAAGACTAGCGGAGGATTTTACGAGCAGTACGTC. This encodes CASSKTSGGFYEQYV. The chain combines TRBV21-1 with TRBJ2-7; the D segment call TRBD2 is taken from the table without a DNA check. TRBV21-1 is recorded as a pseudogene. CDR3 length equals 15 residues.

This clonotype was seen ten or more times. The V gene is TRBV12-3 or TRBV12-4, the J gene TRBJ1-1, with D hard to call. The V gene lost 6 bases and the J gene lost 1 base, with 3 bases spanning the gap. The CDR3 is made up of 11 amino acids. The CDR3 reads CASRWNTEAFF. The DNA for the CDR3 is TGTGCCAGCAGATGGAACACTGAAGCTTTCTTT.

This clonotype was counted ten times or more. The chain is built from TRBV4-1 and TRBJ2-1, with a weak D call TRBD2 (5 bases). Germline V gene data show CDR1 as MGHRA and CDR2 as YSYEKL. Trimming pared 4 bases from V and 9 bases from J, leaving 10 bases between. The CDR3 has 12 amino acids. The DNA for the CDR3 is TGCGCCAGCAGCCGTGGTGAGGGTGAGCAGTTCTTC. Protein sequence: CASSRGEGEQFF.

Ten or more counts support this clonotype. V is TRBV6-5 and J is TRBJ2-7; 9 nucleotides agree with TRBD1. This CDR3 spans 14 amino acids. The germline CDR1 and CDR2 sequences are MNHEY and SVGAGI. The V and J ends lost 6 bases and 5 bases, in that order; junction bases with no gene match: 8. CDR3 amino acids: CASSRGTGLNEQYF. The CDR3 DNA reads as TGTGCCAGCAGCCGCGGGACAGGGTTGAACGAGCAGTACTTC.

This clonotype was counted at least ten times. The V gene is TRBV11-2, the J gene TRBJ2-1; TRBD2 agrees at 13 bases. J gave up 0 bases and V 2 bases, and 7 bases lay outside the gene matches. The CDR3 runs 19 residues. CDR1 and CDR2 from the germline V gene are SGHAT and FQNNGV. CDR3 nucleotide sequence: TGTGCCAGCAGCTTAATTCGACTAGCGGGAGGTAGCTCCTACAATGAGCAGTTCTTC. Translating it yields CASSLIRLAGGSSYNEQFF.